The 30 T cell receptor beta chains below come from one sample, sequenced in a study of T cell changes during pregnancy in multiple sclerosis. Profiled with immunoSEQ multiplex PCR; TCRdb holds only in-frame clones, not every one. The sample lists tens of thousands of clones; 92% were seen once. The sample here was peripheral blood, taken in the third trimester of pregnancy. These TCRs come from a female donor with multiple sclerosis, enrolled in a pregnancy study.

The CDR3 sequence: CASSLRTGRNSGANVLTF. In nucleotides, the CDR3 is TGTGCCAGCAGCCTGAGGACAGGGAGAAACTCTGGGGCCAACGTCCTGACTTTC. V usage is TRBV7-9 and J usage is TRBJ2-6, with 8 bases that match TRBD1. CDR3 length: 18 residues. Looked up from germline, CDR1 is SEHNR and CDR2 is FQNEAQ (reference sequence). J gave up 0 bases and V 5 bases, and 9 bases lay outside the gene matches.

The chain couples TRBV9 to TRBJ1-1; 8 bases map to TRBD1. Germline V gene data show CDR1 as SGDLS and CDR2 as YYNGEE. V lost 4 bases and J lost 5; bases outside the gene matches: 7. The CDR3 spans 14 residues. The CDR3 DNA reads as TGTGCCAGCAGCCCCCGGACAGGGAGGACTGAAGCTTTCTTT. It codes for CASSPRTGRTEAFF.

This clone was seen once. This chain connects TRBV18 to TRBJ1-1; no clear D. Trimming cost V 2 bases and J 4 bases, with 14 bases left between them. The germline CDR1 and CDR2 sequences are KGHSH and LQKENI. The CDR3 is 15 residues long. The CDR3 loop reads CASSPGAGYGTEAFF. CDR3 DNA: TGTGCCAGCTCACCAGGAGCGGGGTATGGCACTGAAGCTTTCTTT.

V and J are TRBV27 and TRBJ2-1; TRBD2 might be the D (6 bases). Germline CDR1 reads MNHEY; CDR2 reads SMNVEV (reference sequence). Trimming stripped 4 bases from V and 2 bases from J, with 18 bases between. The CDR3 consists of 17 residues. CDR3 coding DNA: TGTGCCAGCAGTTCCCATCAGCGGGCCTTACCCTACAATGAGCAGTTCTTC. Protein sequence: CASSSHQRALPYNEQFF.

The chain carries TRBV7-9 and TRBJ2-1; 12 nucleotides match TRBD2. CDR1 is SEHNR and CDR2 is FQNEAQ in the germline V gene (reference sequence). V lost 5 bases, J lost 2 bases, and 4 bases stayed unmatched. This CDR3 has 16 amino acids. CDR3 DNA: TGTGCCAGCAGCCGGACTAGCGGGACGCCCTACAATGAGCAGTTCTTC. It specifies CASSRTSGTPYNEQFF.

The chain employs TRBV28 and TRBJ2-1; 7 bases line up with TRBD2. Germline CDR1 is MDHEN and CDR2 is SYDVKM. The CDR3 is made up of 19 amino acids. With V trimmed by 2 bases and J by 9 bases, 22 bases remained unmatched. The CDR3, as DNA: TGTGCCAGCAGTTTAGGGACTACCGGAACCCAGTACCTCCTCGGTGAGCAGTTCTTC. Translating it yields CASSLGTTGTQYLLGEQFF.

The rearrangement links TRBV2 to TRBJ2-7; no definite D call. The CDR3 sequence is 11 residues long. The V and J ends lost 7 bases and 12 bases respectively, with 16 bases between them. Germline V gene data show CDR1 as SNHLY and CDR2 as FYNNEI. The CDR3 bases are TGTGCCAGCACGGTCTCCGAGAGCTGGTACTTC. This encodes CASTVSESWYF.

Notes on this clone: Other DNA sequences in this sample translate to the same CDR3. V and J are TRBV4-3 and TRBJ2-7; D might be TRBD1 (6 bases). The CDR3 has 14 amino acids. Trimming removed 5 bases at V and 0 bases at J, with 11 bases between. Germline CDR1 is LGHNA and CDR2 is YSLEER. The CDR3 sequence is CASSAQQGSYEQYF. The CDR3 DNA reads TGCGCCAGCAGCGCCCAACAGGGCTCCTACGAGCAGTACTTC.

This rearrangement joins TRBV2 to TRBJ2-2; weak D call: TRBD1 (5 bases). Trimming cost V 5 bases and J 5 bases, with 9 bases left between them. The CDR3 is 13 amino acids. CDR1 is SNHLY and CDR2 is FYNNEI in the germline V gene. CDR3 region: CASSNRWTGELFF. The CDR3 coding sequence is TGTGCCAGCAGTAACAGGTGGACCGGGGAGCTGTTTTTT.

V is TRBV28 and J is TRBJ1-2; weak D call: TRBD1 (6 bases). This CDR3 is 15 amino acids long. The germline V gene has CDR1 MDHEN and CDR2 SYDVKM. Trimming cost V 6 bases and J 6 bases, with 20 bases left between them. The CDR3 reads CASSLGGPTLDGYTF. The CDR3 DNA is TGTGCCAGCAGCCTGGGGGGGCCGACTTTGGATGGCTACACCTTC.

The V and J genes are TRBV29-1 and TRBJ2-1, with D perhaps TRBD2 (7 bases). In germline, CDR1 is SQVTM, CDR2 ANQGSEA. This CDR3 is 16 amino acids long. V shed 7 bases and J shed 3 bases, with 22 bases lying between them. CDR3 residues: CSAIWGGGRNYNEQFF. The DNA of the CDR3 is TGCAGCGCCATTTGGGGGGGCGGGAGAAACTACAATGAGCAGTTCTTC.

CDR3 in amino acids: CASRSEQGNQPQHF. CDR3 coding DNA: TGCGCCAGCAGATCTGAACAGGGGAATCAGCCCCAGCATTTT. The chain joins TRBV23-1 to TRBJ1-5, with 7 bases identical to TRBD1. TRBV23-1 is known as an ORF, though its function is uncertain. The CDR3 extends over 14 amino acids. Germline trimming cut 6 bases from V and 4 bases from J; bases unmatched to any gene: 6.

The chain recombines TRBV19 with TRBJ1-5, with 7 bases identical to TRBD1. Germline-derived CDR1 and CDR2 are LNHDA and SQIVND (reference sequence). The CDR3 spans 18 residues. V lost 5 bases, J lost 1 base, and 14 bases stayed unmatched. CDR3: CASSDIMADRESNQPQHF. CDR3 sequence (DNA): TGTGCCAGTAGTGATATAATGGCCGACAGGGAGAGCAATCAGCCCCAGCATTTT.

This chain joins TRBV12-5 and TRBJ1-5; TRBD1 matches 9 bases. CDR3 size: 15 residues. Germline CDR1 LGHNT, CDR2 FRNRAP. V dropped 6 bases and J dropped 3; count of bases not matched to a gene: 6. In DNA form, the CDR3 reads TGTGCTAGTGGCCCGGGACAGGGAAACAATCAGCCCCAGCATTTT. Translation: CASGPGQGNNQPQHF.

This chain uses TRBV11-2 with TRBJ2-1; maybe TRBD2 (6 bases). CDR3 length: 16 amino acids. V was cut by 4 bases and J by 0 bases, with 13 bases left in between. The germline CDR1 and CDR2 sequences are SGHAT and FQNNGV. The CDR3 reads CASSSYGTLSYNEQFF. In DNA, the CDR3 is TGTGCCAGCAGCTCGTATGGGACTCTCTCCTACAATGAGCAGTTCTTC.

In DNA form, the CDR3 reads TGTGCCAGCAGTTTCAAATTCCAGGGTTATAGCAATCAGCCCCAGCATTTT. This sequence encodes CASSFKFQGYSNQPQHF. The chain has TRBV27 and TRBJ1-5; weak D call: TRBD1 (5 bases). The CDR3 runs 17 residues. Trimming left V 3 bases short and J 0 bases short, with 15 bases between. Germline V lookup: CDR1 MNHEY, CDR2 SMNVEV (reference sequence).

The chain employs TRBV5-1 and TRBJ2-2; possibly TRBD1 for D (6 bases). V was cut by 0 bases and J by 1 base, with 16 bases left in between. The CDR3 is made up of 18 amino acids. CDR1 and CDR2 (germline): SGHRS, YFSETQ. In nucleotides, the CDR3 is TGCGCCAGCAGCTTGGCCGCCGGGACACTAGAGAACACCGGGGAGCTGTTTTTT. This sequence encodes CASSLAAGTLENTGELFF.

The CDR3 protein is CASSQVTEKETQYF. CDR3 bases: TGTGCCAGCAGCCAAGTTACAGAAAAAGAGACCCAGTACTTC. The chain combines TRBV4-2 with TRBJ2-5; D ambiguous. Germline V gene lookup returns CDR1 LGHNA and CDR2 YNFKEQ. Trimming removed 1 base from V and 3 bases from J, with 9 bases in between. The CDR3 runs to 14 residues.

This clone was seen once. V and J are TRBV4-3 and TRBJ2-3; 7 nucleotides align to TRBD2. Germline-derived CDR1 and CDR2 are LGHNA and YSLEER. V dropped 2 bases and J dropped 4; count of bases not matched to a gene: 6. The CDR3 length is 15 residues. The CDR3 sequence is CASSQISGMADTQYF. The CDR3 region has the DNA TGCGCCAGCAGCCAAATAAGCGGGATGGCAGATACGCAGTATTTT.

The chain carries TRBV25-1 and TRBJ2-3; D gene unclear. V was cut by 2 bases and J by 1 base, with 10 bases left in between. The V gene's germline CDR1 is MGHDK and CDR2 SYGVNS. The CDR3 is 15 amino acids. CDR3 region: CASSEAASGTDTQYF. The CDR3, as DNA: TGTGCCAGCAGTGAAGCGGCGTCTGGCACAGATACGCAGTATTTT.

The CDR3 spells CASSFWETGVYYGYTF. The CDR3 DNA follows: TGTGCCAGCAGCTTTTGGGAGACAGGGGTCTACTATGGCTACACCTTC. The V call is TRBV7-2, the J call TRBJ1-2; 8 positions match TRBD1. Looked up from germline, CDR1 is SGHTA and CDR2 is FQGNSA. J was trimmed by 3 bases and V by 3 bases; bases with no gene match: 9. The CDR3 covers 16 residues.

The genes are TRBV5-4 and TRBJ2-7; 11 nucleotides agree with TRBD2. V shed 5 bases, J shed 6 bases, and the junction held 7 bases outside the gene matches. This CDR3 is 14 amino acids long. Looked up from germline, CDR1 is SGHNT and CDR2 is YYREEE (reference sequence). The CDR3 loop reads CASSLAGGSAEQYF. The DNA of the CDR3 is TGTGCCAGCAGTCTAGCGGGAGGCTCTGCCGAGCAGTACTTC.

Notes on this clone: A much larger clone lies one base from this, so it may be a read error. The chain couples TRBV5-4 to TRBJ2-7; 8 nucleotides line up with TRBD2. The CDR3 totals 15 residues. Per germline, CDR1 SGHNT and CDR2 YYREEE (reference sequence). J was trimmed by 2 bases and V by 4 bases; bases with no gene match: 8. This CDR3 reads CASSQDPGGPYEQYF. CDR3 in DNA: TGTGCCAGCAGCCAAGATCCGGGAGGGCCCTACGAGCAGTACTTC.

This chain joins TRBV6-4 and TRBJ2-1, with D tentatively TRBD2 (6 bases). The CDR3 has 16 amino acids. With 4 bases removed from V and 1 base from J, the gap between germline ends came to 14 bases. Germline-derived CDR1 and CDR2 are MRHNA and SNTAGT. The CDR3 region has the DNA TGTGCCAGCAGTGTCGAGATTGGGACTTCCTACAATGAGCAGTTCTTC. Translating it yields CASSVEIGTSYNEQFF.

The rearrangement links TRBV5-1 to TRBJ2-5; 9 bases line up with TRBD2. CDR1 is SGHRS and CDR2 is YFSETQ in the germline V gene. The J segment lost 1 base and the V segment lost 0 bases, leaving 1 base of the junction unmatched. The CDR3 extends over 15 amino acids. CDR3 sequence: CASSLVAGAQETQYF. The CDR3, as DNA: TGCGCCAGCAGCTTGGTAGCGGGGGCCCAAGAGACCCAGTACTTC.

The chain combines TRBV4-3 with TRBJ1-2, with D unclear. This CDR3 comprises 14 residues. The germline V gene has CDR1 LGHNA and CDR2 YSLEER. Deletions cut 0 bases from V and 4 bases from J, with 9 bases between. The CDR3 loop reads CASSQERGSYGYTF. CDR3 DNA: TGCGCCAGCAGCCAAGAACGAGGCTCCTATGGCTACACCTTC.

CDR3 protein: CASSFAETYNEQFF. The CDR3 DNA is TGCGCCAGCAGCTTTGCGGAGACTTACAATGAGCAGTTCTTC. The chain couples TRBV5-1 to TRBJ2-1; D is ambiguous. Germline CDR1 is SGHRS and CDR2 is YFSETQ. This CDR3 has 14 amino acids. Deletions cut 2 bases from V and 4 bases from J, with 10 bases between.

The rearrangement joins TRBV19 to TRBJ2-1; TRBD2 aligns across 10 bases. CDR1 is LNHDA, CDR2 SQIVND, per germline (reference sequence). The trim removed 2 bases at V and 7 bases at J, leaving 5 bases unmatched. The CDR3 contains 15 residues. In DNA, the CDR3 is TGTGCCAGTAGTATACTAGCGGGAGTCGGGAATGAGCAGTTCTTC. It encodes CASSILAGVGNEQFF.

V usage is TRBV27 and J usage is TRBJ2-1, with D tentatively TRBD1 (6 bases). CDR1 and CDR2 from the germline V gene are MNHEY and SMNVEV (reference sequence). The V end lost 6 bases, the J end lost 3 bases, and 9 bases lay between the germline ends. This CDR3 spans 13 amino acids. The CDR3 DNA reads TGTGCCAGCAGAAAACAGGGCTACAATGAGCAGTTCTTC. This codes for CASRKQGYNEQFF.

The CDR3 DNA reads TGTGCCAGCAGCCAAGCAGTCGGACAGGGCTACAATGAGCAGTTCTTC. Protein: CASSQAVGQGYNEQFF. The chain combines TRBV4-2 with TRBJ2-1; the match to TRBD1 covers 8 bases. The CDR3 spans 16 residues. V was clipped by 1 base and J by 3 bases; unmatched bases: 5. CDR1 and CDR2 from the germline V gene are LGHNA and YNFKEQ.